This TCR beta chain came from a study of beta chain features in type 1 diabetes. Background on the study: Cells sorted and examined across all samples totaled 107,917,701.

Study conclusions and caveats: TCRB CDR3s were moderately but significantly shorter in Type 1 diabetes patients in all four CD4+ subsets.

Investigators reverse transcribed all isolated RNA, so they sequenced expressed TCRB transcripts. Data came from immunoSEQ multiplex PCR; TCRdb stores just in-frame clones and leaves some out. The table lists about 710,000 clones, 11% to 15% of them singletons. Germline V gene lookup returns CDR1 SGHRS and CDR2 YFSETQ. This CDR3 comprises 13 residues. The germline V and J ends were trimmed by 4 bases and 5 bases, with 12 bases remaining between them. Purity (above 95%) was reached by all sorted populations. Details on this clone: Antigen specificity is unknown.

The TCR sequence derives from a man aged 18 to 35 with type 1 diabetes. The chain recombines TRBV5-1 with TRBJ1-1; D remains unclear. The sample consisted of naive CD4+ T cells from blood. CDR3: CASSLWGGTEAFF. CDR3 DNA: TGCGCCAGCAGCCTTTGGGGAGGGACTGAAGCTTTCTTT.